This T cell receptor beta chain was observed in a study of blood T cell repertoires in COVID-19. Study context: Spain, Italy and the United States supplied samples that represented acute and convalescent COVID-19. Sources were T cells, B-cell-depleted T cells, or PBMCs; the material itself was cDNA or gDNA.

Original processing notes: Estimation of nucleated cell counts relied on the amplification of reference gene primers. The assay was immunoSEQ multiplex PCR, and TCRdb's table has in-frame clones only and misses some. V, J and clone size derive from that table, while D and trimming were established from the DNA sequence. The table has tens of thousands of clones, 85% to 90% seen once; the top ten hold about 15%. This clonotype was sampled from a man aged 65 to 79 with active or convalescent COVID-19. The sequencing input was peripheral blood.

The CDR3 region is CASSRLAGGQRDTQYF. The CDR3 nucleotides read TGTGCCAGCAGTCGACTAGCGGGAGGTCAACGTGATACGCAGTATTTT. This chain uses TRBV27 with TRBJ2-3; TRBD2 agrees at 13 bases. V shed 5 bases, J shed 6 bases, and the junction held 8 bases outside the gene matches. Germline V gene lookup returns CDR1 MNHEY and CDR2 SMNVEV (reference sequence). The CDR3 length is 16 residues.